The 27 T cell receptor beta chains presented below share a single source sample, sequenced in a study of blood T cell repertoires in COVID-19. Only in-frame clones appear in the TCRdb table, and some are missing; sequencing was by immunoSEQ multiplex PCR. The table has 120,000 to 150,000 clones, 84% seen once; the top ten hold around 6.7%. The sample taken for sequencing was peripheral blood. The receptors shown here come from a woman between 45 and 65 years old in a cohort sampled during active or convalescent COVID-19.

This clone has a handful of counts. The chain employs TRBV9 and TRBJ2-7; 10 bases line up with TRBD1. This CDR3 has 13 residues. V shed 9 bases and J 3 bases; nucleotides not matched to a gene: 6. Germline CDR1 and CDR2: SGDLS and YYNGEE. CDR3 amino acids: CANSGTGDYEQYF. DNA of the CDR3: TGTGCCAACTCCGGGACAGGGGACTACGAGCAGTACTTC.

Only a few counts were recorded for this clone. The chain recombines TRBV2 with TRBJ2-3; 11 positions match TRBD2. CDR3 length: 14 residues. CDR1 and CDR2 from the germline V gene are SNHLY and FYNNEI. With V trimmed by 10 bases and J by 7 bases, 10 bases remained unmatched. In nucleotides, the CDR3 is TGTGCCAACAAGAGGGCTAGCGGGGGGAATACGCAGTATTTT. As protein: CANKRASGGNTQYF.

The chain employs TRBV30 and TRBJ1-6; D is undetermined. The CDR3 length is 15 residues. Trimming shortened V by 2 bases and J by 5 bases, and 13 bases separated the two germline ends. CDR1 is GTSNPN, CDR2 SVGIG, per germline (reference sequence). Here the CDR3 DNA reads TGTGCCTGGAGTACGAGCGAGAAGAATAATTCACCCCTCCACTTT. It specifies CAWSTSEKNNSPLHF.

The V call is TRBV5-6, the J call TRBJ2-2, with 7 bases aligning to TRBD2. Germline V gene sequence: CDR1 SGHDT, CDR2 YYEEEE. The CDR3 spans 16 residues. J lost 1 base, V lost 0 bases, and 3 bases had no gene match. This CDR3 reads CASSLDGGVNTGELFF. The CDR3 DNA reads TGTGCCAGCAGCTTGGATGGGGGGGTGAACACCGGGGAGCTGTTTTTT.

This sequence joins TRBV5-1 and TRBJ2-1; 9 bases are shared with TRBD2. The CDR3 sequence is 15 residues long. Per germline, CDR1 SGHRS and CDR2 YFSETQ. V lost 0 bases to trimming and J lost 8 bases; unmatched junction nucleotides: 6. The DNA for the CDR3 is TGCGCCAGCAGCTTGGCCGGGGGACTAGCAGATGAGCAGTTCTTC. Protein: CASSLAGGLADEQFF.

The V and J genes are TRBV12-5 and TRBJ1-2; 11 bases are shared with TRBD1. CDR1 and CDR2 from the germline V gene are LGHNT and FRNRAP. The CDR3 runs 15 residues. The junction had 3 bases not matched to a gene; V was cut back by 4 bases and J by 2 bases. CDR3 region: CASGSGQGANYGYTF. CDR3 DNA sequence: TGTGCTAGTGGTTCTGGACAGGGGGCGAACTATGGCTACACCTTC.

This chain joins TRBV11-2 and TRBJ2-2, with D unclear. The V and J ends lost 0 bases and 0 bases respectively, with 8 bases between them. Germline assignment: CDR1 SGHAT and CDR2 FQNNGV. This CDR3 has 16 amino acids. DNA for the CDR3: TGTGCCAGCAGCTTAGATTGGCCAGCGAACACCGGGGAGCTGTTTTTT. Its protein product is CASSLDWPANTGELFF.

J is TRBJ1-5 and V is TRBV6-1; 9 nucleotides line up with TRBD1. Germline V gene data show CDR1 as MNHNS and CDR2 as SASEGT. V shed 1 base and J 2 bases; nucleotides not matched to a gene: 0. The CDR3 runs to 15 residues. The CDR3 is CASSEGQGGNQPQHF. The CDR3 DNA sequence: TGTGCCAGCAGTGAAGGACAGGGGGGCAATCAGCCCCAGCATTTT.

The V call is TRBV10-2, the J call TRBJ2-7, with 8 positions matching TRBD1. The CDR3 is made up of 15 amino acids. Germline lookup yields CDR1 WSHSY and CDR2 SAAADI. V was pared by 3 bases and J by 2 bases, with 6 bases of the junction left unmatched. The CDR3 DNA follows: TGCGCCAGCAGTGAAGGACAGGGTGGGGCCTACGAGCAGTACTTC. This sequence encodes CASSEGQGGAYEQYF.

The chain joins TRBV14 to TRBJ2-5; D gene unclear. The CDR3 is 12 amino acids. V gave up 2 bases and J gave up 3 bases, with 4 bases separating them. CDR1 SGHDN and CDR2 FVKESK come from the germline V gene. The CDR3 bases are TGTGCCAGCAGCCAAATCGAAGAGACCCAGTACTTC. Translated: CASSQIEETQYF. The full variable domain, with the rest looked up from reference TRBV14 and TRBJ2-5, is EAGVTQFPSHSVIEKGQTVTLRCDPISGHDNLYWYRRVMGKEIKFLLHFVKESKQDESGMPNNRFLAERTGGTYSTLKVQPAELEDSGVYFCASSQIEETQYFGPGTRLLVL.

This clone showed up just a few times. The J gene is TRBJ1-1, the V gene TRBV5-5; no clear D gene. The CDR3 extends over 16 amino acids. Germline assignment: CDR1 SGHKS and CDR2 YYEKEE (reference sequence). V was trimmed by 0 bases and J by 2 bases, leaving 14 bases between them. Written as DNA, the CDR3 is TGTGCCAGCAGCTTGGGGACGAGGGAGTTTAACACTGAAGCTTTCTTT. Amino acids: CASSLGTREFNTEAFF.

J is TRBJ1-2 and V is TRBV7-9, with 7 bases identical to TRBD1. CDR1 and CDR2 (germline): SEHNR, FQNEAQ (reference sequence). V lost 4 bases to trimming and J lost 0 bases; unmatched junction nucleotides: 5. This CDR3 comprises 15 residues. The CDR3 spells CASSSTGPANYGYTF. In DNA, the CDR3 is TGTGCCAGCAGCTCGACAGGGCCCGCTAACTATGGCTACACCTTC.

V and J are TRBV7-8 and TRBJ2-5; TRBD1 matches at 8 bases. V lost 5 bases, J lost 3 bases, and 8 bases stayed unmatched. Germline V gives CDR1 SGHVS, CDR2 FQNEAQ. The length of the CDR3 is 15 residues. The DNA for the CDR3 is TGTGCCAGCAGCCAAATACAGGGGGTTAAAGAGACCCAGTACTTC. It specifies CASSQIQGVKETQYF.

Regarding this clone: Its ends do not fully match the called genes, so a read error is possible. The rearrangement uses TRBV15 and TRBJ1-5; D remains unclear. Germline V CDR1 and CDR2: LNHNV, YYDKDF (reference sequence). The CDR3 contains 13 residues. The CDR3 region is CATSMTRSQPQHF. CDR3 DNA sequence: TGTGCCACAAGCATGACCAGGTCTCAGCCCCAGCATTTT.

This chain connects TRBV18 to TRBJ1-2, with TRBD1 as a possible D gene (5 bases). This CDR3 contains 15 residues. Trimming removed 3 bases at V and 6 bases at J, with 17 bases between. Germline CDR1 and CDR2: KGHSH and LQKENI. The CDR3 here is CASSPLAGIADGYTF. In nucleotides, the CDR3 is TGTGCCAGCTCACCGCTGGCAGGGATAGCGGATGGCTACACCTTC.

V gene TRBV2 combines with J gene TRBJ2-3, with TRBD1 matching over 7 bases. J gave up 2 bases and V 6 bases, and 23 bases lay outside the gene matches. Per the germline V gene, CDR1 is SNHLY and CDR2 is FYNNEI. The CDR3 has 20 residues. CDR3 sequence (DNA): TGTGCCAGCAGCGACCGGAAAAGGCTTAGGGGGCAGGTAGTCACAGATACGCAGTATTTT. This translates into CASSDRKRLRGQVVTDTQYF.

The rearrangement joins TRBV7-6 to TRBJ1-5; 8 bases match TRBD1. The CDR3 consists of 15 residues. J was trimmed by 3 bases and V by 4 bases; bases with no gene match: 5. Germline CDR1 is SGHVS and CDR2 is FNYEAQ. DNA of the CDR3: TGTGCCAGCAGCTCAGGACAGGGCAACAATCAGCCCCAGCATTTT. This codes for CASSSGQGNNQPQHF.

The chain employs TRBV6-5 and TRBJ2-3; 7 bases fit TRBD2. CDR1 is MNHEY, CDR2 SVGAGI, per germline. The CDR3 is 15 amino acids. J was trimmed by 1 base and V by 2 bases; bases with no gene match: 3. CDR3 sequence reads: CASSYTGGRTDTQYF. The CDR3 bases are TGTGCCAGCAGTTACACGGGGGGACGCACAGATACGCAGTATTTT.

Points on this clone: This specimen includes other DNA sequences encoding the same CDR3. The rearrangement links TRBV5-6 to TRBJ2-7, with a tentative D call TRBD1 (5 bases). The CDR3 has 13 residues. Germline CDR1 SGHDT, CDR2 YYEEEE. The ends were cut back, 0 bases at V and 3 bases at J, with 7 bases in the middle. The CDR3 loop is CASSLDRSYEQYF. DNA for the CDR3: TGTGCCAGCAGCTTGGACAGGAGCTACGAGCAGTACTTC.

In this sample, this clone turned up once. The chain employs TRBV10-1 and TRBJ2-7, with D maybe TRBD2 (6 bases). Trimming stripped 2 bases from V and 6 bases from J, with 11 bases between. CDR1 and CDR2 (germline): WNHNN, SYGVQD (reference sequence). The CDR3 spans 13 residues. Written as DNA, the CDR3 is TGCGCCAGCAGTGAGGGCGGGACGGTCGAGCAGTACTTC. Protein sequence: CASSEGGTVEQYF.

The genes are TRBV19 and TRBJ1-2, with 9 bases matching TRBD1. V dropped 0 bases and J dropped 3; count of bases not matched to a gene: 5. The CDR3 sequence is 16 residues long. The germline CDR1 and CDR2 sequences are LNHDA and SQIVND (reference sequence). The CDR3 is CASSIEGQGAYYGYTF. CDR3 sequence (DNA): TGTGCCAGTAGTATAGAGGGACAGGGAGCATACTATGGCTACACCTTC.

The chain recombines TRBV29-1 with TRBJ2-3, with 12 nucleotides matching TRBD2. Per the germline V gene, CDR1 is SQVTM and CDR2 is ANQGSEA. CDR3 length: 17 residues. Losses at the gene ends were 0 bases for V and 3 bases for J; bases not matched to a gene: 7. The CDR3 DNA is TGCAGCGTTGAAGATCCCGCTAGCGGGGGGGCAACAGATACGCAGTATTTT. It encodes CSVEDPASGGATDTQYF.

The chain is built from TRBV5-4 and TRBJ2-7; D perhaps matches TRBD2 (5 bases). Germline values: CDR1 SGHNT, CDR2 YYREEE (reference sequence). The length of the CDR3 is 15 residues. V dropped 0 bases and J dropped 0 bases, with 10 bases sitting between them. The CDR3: CASSLVAGGSYEQYF. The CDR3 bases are TGTGCCAGCAGCTTGGTGGCGGGCGGCTCCTACGAGCAGTACTTC.

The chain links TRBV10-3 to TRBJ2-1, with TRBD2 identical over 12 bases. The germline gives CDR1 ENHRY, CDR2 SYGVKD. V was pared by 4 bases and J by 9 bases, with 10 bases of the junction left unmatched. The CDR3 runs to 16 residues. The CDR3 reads CAISAPASGGGGEQFF. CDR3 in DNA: TGTGCCATCAGTGCGCCCGCTAGCGGGGGGGGCGGTGAGCAGTTCTTC.

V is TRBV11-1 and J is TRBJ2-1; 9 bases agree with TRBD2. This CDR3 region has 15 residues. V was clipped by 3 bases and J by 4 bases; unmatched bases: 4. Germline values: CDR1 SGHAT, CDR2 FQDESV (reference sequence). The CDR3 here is CASSFWRGGYNEQFF. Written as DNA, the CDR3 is TGTGCCAGCAGCTTTTGGCGGGGGGGGTACAATGAGCAGTTCTTC.

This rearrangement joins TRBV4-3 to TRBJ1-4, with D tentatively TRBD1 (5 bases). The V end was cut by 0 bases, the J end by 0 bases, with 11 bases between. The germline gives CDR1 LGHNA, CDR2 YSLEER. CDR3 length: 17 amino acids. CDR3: CASSQDRGIPTNEKLFF. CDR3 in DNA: TGCGCCAGCAGCCAAGATCGGGGGATTCCAACTAATGAAAAACTGTTTTTT.

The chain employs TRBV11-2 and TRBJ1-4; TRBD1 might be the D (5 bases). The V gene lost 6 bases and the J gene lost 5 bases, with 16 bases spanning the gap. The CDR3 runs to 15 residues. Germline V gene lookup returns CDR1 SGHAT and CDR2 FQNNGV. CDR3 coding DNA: TGTGCCAGCAGTTCCAGGGAAGGGGCAAATGAAAAACTGTTTTTT. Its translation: CASSSREGANEKLFF.